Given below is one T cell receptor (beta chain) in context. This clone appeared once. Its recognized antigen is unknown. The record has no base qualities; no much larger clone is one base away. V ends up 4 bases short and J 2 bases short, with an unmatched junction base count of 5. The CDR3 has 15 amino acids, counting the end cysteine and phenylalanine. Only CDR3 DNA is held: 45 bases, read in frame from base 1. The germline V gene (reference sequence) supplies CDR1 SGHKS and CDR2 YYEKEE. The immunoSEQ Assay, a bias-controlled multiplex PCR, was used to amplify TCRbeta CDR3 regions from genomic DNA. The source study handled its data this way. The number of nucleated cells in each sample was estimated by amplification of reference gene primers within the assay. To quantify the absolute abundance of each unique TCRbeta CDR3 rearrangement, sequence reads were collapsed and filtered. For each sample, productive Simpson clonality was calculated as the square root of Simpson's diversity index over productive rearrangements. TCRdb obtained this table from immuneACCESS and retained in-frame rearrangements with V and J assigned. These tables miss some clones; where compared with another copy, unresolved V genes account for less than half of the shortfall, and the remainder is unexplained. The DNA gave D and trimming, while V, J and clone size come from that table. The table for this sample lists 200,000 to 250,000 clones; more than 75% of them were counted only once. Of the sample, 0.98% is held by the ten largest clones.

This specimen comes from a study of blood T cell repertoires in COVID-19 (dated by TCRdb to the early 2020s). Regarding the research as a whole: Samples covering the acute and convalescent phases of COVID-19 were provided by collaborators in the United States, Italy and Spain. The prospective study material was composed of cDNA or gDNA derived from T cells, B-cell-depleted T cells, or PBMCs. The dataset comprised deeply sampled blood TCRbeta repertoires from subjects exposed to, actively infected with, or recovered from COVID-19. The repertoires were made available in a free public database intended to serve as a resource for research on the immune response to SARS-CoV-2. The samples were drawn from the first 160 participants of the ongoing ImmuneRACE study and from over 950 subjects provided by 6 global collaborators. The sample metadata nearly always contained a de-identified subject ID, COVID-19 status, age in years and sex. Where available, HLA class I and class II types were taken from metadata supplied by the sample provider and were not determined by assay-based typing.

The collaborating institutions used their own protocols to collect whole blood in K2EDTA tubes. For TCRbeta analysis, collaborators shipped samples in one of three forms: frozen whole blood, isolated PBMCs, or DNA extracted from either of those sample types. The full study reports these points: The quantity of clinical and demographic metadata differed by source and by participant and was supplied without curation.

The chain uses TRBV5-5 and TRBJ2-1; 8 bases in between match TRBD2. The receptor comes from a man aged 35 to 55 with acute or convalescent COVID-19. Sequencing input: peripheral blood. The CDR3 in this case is CASSVGGAPYNEQFF. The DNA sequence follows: TGTGCCAGCAGCGTCGGGGGGGCCCCCTACAATGAGCAGTTCTTC.